These 10 T cell receptor beta chains were all obtained from the same sample, sequenced in a study of OX40 agonist ivuxolimab in advanced cancers. Measured with immunoSEQ multiplex PCR; TCRdb has only the in-frame clones, and not every one. In the table there are approximately 45,000 clones, approximately 91% of which are singletons. This sample comprised CD4+ or CD8+ T cells sorted from blood, obtained in a trial of the OX40 agonist ivuxolimab. These receptors originate from an adult with an advanced solid tumor such as melanoma, head and neck, liver or kidney cancer.

V gene TRBV11-2 combines with J gene TRBJ1-1; D may be TRBD1 (5 bases). The CDR3 spans 11 residues. V lost 8 bases and J lost 6, with 10 bases in between. Germline V gene sequence: CDR1 SGHAT, CDR2 FQNNGV. The chain's CDR3 is CASGRVSEAFF. CDR3 sequence (DNA): TGTGCCAGCGGCAGGGTTTCTGAAGCTTTCTTT.

The chain has TRBV5-4 and TRBJ2-5; either TRBD1 or TRBD2 may supply D (5 bases each). CDR3 length: 14 residues. Germline assignment: CDR1 SGHNT and CDR2 YYREEE (reference sequence). V was pared by 0 bases and J by 4 bases, with 10 bases between. The CDR3 loop reads CASSLVPGGETQYF. As DNA, the CDR3 is TGTGCCAGCAGCTTGGTTCCTGGGGGAGAGACCCAGTACTTC.

The chain uses TRBV11-3 and TRBJ2-5, with D possibly being TRBD1 or TRBD2 (7 bases each). The J call may be faulty, since TRBJ2-7 better matches the DNA end. The CDR3 length is 14 residues. The V gene's germline CDR1 is SGHNT and CDR2 YENEEA. CDR3 residues: CASSRQGGGSEQYF. Here the CDR3 DNA reads TGTGCCAGCAGCCGACAGGGCGGGGGAAGCGAGCAGTACTTC.

The chain links TRBV9 to TRBJ2-3; D uncertain. Trimming removed 0 bases from V and 5 bases from J, with 10 bases in between. Germline V gene lookup returns CDR1 SGDLS and CDR2 YYNGEE. The CDR3 length is 14 residues. CDR3: CASSVGGPEDTQYF. CDR3 sequence (DNA): TGTGCCAGCAGCGTAGGTGGGCCTGAAGATACGCAGTATTTT.

V is TRBV5-4 and J is TRBJ2-3; 13 bases line up with TRBD2. Germline lookup yields CDR1 SGHNT and CDR2 YYREEE (reference sequence). The CDR3 has 18 amino acids. J gave up 5 bases and V 4 bases, and 13 bases lay outside the gene matches. This chain's CDR3 is CASSHSLGLAGVKDTQYF. CDR3 in DNA: TGTGCCAGCAGCCACTCTCTCGGACTAGCGGGAGTCAAAGATACGCAGTATTTT.

The chain couples TRBV19 to TRBJ1-1; D is perhaps TRBD1 (5 bases). Looked up from germline, CDR1 is LNHDA and CDR2 is SQIVND (reference sequence). Trimming cost V 6 bases and J 4 bases, with 15 bases left between them. The CDR3 contains 14 residues. Here the CDR3 reads CASSSPAGGTEAFF. CDR3 DNA sequence: TGTGCCAGTAGCTCCCCAGCGGGGGGCACTGAAGCTTTCTTT.

This clone was recorded once. The chain carries TRBV27 and TRBJ2-2, with D hard to call. Trimming took off 1 base at V and 0 bases at J, with 12 bases between the two ends. The CDR3 totals 17 residues. Germline V CDR1 and CDR2: MNHEY, SMNVEV (reference sequence). This CDR3 is CASSLWAGRTNTGELFF. The CDR3 bases are TGTGCCAGCAGTTTATGGGCAGGACGAACGAACACCGGGGAGCTGTTTTTT.

J is TRBJ2-1 and V is TRBV10-3; TRBD2 might be the D (6 bases). V lost 3 bases, J lost 7 bases, and 13 bases lay in between. Per the germline V gene, CDR1 is ENHRY and CDR2 is SYGVKD. The CDR3 is 14 amino acids. The DNA of the CDR3 is TGTGCCATCAGTGACTTGGGAGGTAGGAATGAGCAGTTCTTC. It translates to CAISDLGGRNEQFF.

The genes are TRBV9 and TRBJ1-3, with D possibly TRBD1 on 5 matching bases. V was pared by 0 bases and J by 2 bases, with 9 bases between. Germline-derived CDR1 and CDR2 are SGDLS and YYNGEE. CDR3 length equals 15 residues. In DNA form, the CDR3 reads TGTGCCAGCAGCGTAGGGGCAGGGACTGGAAACACCATATATTTT. It is translated as CASSVGAGTGNTIYF.

In DNA form, the CDR3 reads TGTGCCAGCAGCTTGCACAGCTTGAACACTGAAGCTTTCTTT. Its translation is CASSLHSLNTEAFF. The V and J genes are TRBV11-3 and TRBJ1-1; D gene uncertain. There are 14 residues in the CDR3. Trimming pared 3 bases from V and 0 bases from J, leaving 8 bases between. Germline CDR1 reads SGHNT; CDR2 reads YENEEA.